Given below is one TCR beta chain in context. The data were taken from a study of radiotherapy plus CTLA-4 blockade in lung cancer. The germline V and J ends were trimmed by 0 bases and 4 bases, with 4 bases remaining between them. CDR3 length equals 13 residues. Germline V gene sequence: CDR1 SGHRS, CDR2 YFSETQ. The data were produced by immunoSEQ multiplex PCR, yet TCRdb's version contains in-frame clones alone and is incomplete. The top ten clones hold roughly 2.3% of a sample with about 110,000 clones, about 84% of them seen once. This sample comprised peripheral blood, obtained from a patient treated with radiotherapy plus ipilimumab. The receptor comes from a human donor with non-small cell lung cancer that progressed on radiotherapy plus ipilimumab. Some clones in this sample may be carry-over from other donors' samples. The genes are TRBV5-1 and TRBJ2-2; no clear D. The CDR3 spells CASSLASTGELFF. CDR3 nucleotide sequence: TGCGCCAGCAGCTTGGCCAGCACCGGGGAGCTGTTTTTT.